Presented here are 30 T cell receptor beta chains from one specimen sequenced in a study of T cells in Graves' hyperthyroidism and ophthalmopathy. Researchers amplified the TCR beta CDR3 regions from RNA transcripts. With the HTBI primer set, the TCR CDR3 went through a first round of RT-PCR. TCRdb recomputed calls from the multiplex PCR reads with MiXCR, one row per CDR3 protein. The table includes about 300,000 distinct CDR3 sequences, roughly a fifth detected once. The sample consisted of blood. The source of these receptors is a man between 50 and 59 years old with Graves' ophthalmopathy.

V usage is TRBV7-2 and J usage is TRBJ2-7; 10 bases are shared with TRBD2. CDR3 length: 16 residues. Germline lookup yields CDR1 SGHTA and CDR2 FQGNSA. J lost 4 bases, V lost 5 bases, and 11 bases had no gene match. CDR3 sequence: CASSPAGTSVGYEQYF. For the CDR3, the DNA is TGTGCCAGCAGCCCAGCCGGGACTAGCGTAGGGTACGAGCAGTACTTC.

At least ten counts were recorded for this clonotype. The V and J genes are TRBV28 and TRBJ2-7; the match to TRBD2 covers 9 bases. Trimming at V came to 3 bases and at J to 3 bases, leaving 3 bases not matched to a gene. The CDR3 is made up of 14 amino acids. CDR1 MDHEN and CDR2 SYDVKM come from the germline V gene. In nucleotides, the CDR3 is TGTGCCAGCAGTTTGGCTAGCGGGATCTACGAGCAGTACTTC. It codes for CASSLASGIYEQYF.

This clonotype turned up a few times. This rearrangement joins TRBV5-1 to TRBJ2-1, with TRBD2 matching over 14 bases. In germline, CDR1 is SGHRS, CDR2 YFSETQ. The ends lost 3 bases at V and 2 bases at J; junction bases unmatched: 7. This CDR3 has 18 residues. The CDR3 DNA reads as TGCGCCAGCAGCTGGGGGACTAGCGGGAGAGCAGCCTACAATGAGCAGTTCTTC. It encodes CASSWGTSGRAAYNEQFF.

There are a few counts of this clonotype. The chain links TRBV19 to TRBJ2-1, with no clear D. V was shortened by 3 bases and J by 9 bases, with 9 bases between the two germline ends. CDR1 is LNHDA and CDR2 is SQIVND in the germline V gene (reference sequence). CDR3 length: 12 residues. CDR3 coding DNA: TGTGCCAGTAGTATCCTCCCAAGTGAGCAGTTCTTC. It yields the protein CASSILPSEQFF.

This clonotype was detected a few times. The rearrangement uses TRBV12-3 or TRBV12-4 and TRBJ1-2; D unclear. V was shortened by 6 bases and J by 4 bases, with 21 bases between the two germline ends. The CDR3 covers 16 residues. The CDR3 DNA sequence: TGTGCCAGCAGCTCCGACCCACCCATTATTGGCTATGGCTACACCTTC. The encoded protein is CASSSDPPIIGYGYTF.

The chain carries TRBV28 and TRBJ2-1; TRBD2 aligns across 14 bases. Germline V gene lookup returns CDR1 MDHEN and CDR2 SYDVKM. V was clipped by 7 bases and J by 9 bases; unmatched bases: 5. The CDR3 runs to 14 residues. CDR3 protein: CASTGLAGVVEQFF. The CDR3 nucleotides read TGTGCCAGCACGGGACTAGCGGGAGTCGTTGAGCAGTTCTTC.

The rearrangement links TRBV9 to TRBJ1-6; 7 positions match TRBD1. The CDR3 has 17 residues. With 4 bases clipped from V and 9 bases from J, the junction kept 16 bases outside the gene matches. Germline CDR1 reads SGDLS; CDR2 reads YYNGEE. CDR3 nucleotides: TGTGCCAGCAGCTCCGGGACTCAGGGGGGGGTAGGTTCACCCCTCCACTTT. It is translated as CASSSGTQGGVGSPLHF.

V gene TRBV4-2 combines with J gene TRBJ2-5; 10 nucleotides align to TRBD2. The ends lost 5 bases at V and 10 bases at J; junction bases unmatched: 10. Germline V lookup: CDR1 LGHNA, CDR2 YNFKEQ. The CDR3 consists of 14 residues. CDR3 nucleotides: TGTGCCAGCAGCGCCGCTAGCGGGAGCGGGGTCCAGTACTTC. This sequence encodes CASSAASGSGVQYF.

The rearrangement uses TRBV20-1 and TRBJ1-2; weak D call: TRBD1 (6 bases). Trimming shortened V by 4 bases and J by 4 bases, and 10 bases separated the two germline ends. CDR3 length: 12 residues. Germline CDR1 reads DFQATT; CDR2 reads SNEGSKA (reference sequence). Written as DNA, the CDR3 is TGCAGTGCTAAGGGGGGCCTCTATGGCTACACCTTC. Residues: CSAKGGLYGYTF.

This clonotype came up a few times. V usage is TRBV4-2 and J usage is TRBJ2-1; TRBD2 matches 12 bases. Germline lookup yields CDR1 LGHNA and CDR2 YNFKEQ. This CDR3 contains 15 residues. V was clipped by 4 bases and J by 9 bases; unmatched bases: 7. CDR3 in DNA: TGTGCCAGCAGCCCGTTGACTAGCGGGAGTATTGAGCAGTTCTTC. Its translation is CASSPLTSGSIEQFF.

About this clonotype: A single base separates this from a much larger clone, so it may be a read error. CDR3 DNA sequence: TGTGTCTGGAGTGTAAGATGGGCCACTGAAGCTTTCTTT. It specifies CVWSVRWATEAFF. This chain uses TRBV30 with TRBJ1-1; D is unclear. Germline CDR1 reads GTSNPN; CDR2 reads SVGIG (reference sequence). The CDR3 is 13 residues long.

This clonotype was seen more than once but under ten times. The V gene is TRBV5-6, the J gene TRBJ2-6; D is uncertain. Germline V gives CDR1 SGHDT, CDR2 YYEEEE. Trimming took 4 bases from V and 0 from J, leaving 14 bases between them. The CDR3 is 17 amino acids. CDR3 residues: CASSQMEQSSGANVLTF. The CDR3 nucleotides read TGTGCCAGCAGCCAAATGGAACAGAGCTCTGGGGCCAACGTCCTGACTTTC. Drawing the rest from reference TRBV5-6 and TRBJ2-6, the complete variable domain is DAGVTQSPTHLIKTRGQQVTLRCSPKSGHDTVSWYQQALGQGPQFIFQYYEEEERQRGNFPDRFSGHQFPNYSSELNVNALLLGDSALYLCASSQMEQSSGANVLTFGAGSRLTVL.

This clonotype was observed at least ten times. The gene calls are TRBV2 and TRBJ2-2; 10 bases are a match to TRBD2. Germline V gene sequence: CDR1 SNHLY, CDR2 FYNNEI. J gave up 1 base and V 7 bases, and 3 bases lay outside the gene matches. This CDR3 spans 15 amino acids. CDR3: CASTGTSVNTGELFF. In DNA form, the CDR3 reads TGTGCCAGCACGGGGACTAGCGTGAACACCGGGGAGCTGTTTTTT. The full variable domain, rest sourced from reference TRBV2 and TRBJ2-2, is EPEVTQTPSHQVTQMGQEVILRCVPISNHLYFYWYRQILGQKVEFLVSFYNNEISEKSEIFDDQFSVERPDGSNFTLKIRSTKLEDSAMYFCASTGTSVNTGELFFGEGSRLTVL.

This clonotype was counted only a few times. The CDR3 sequence is CAISEITTSGFYNEQFF. The DNA for the CDR3 is TGTGCCATCAGTGAAATTACGACTAGCGGGTTTTACAATGAGCAGTTCTTC. This rearrangement joins TRBV10-3 to TRBJ2-1; TRBD2 aligns across 10 bases. The CDR3 is 17 residues long. From germline, CDR1 is ENHRY and CDR2 SYGVKD. The V and J ends lost 3 bases and 4 bases, in that order; junction bases with no gene match: 9.

This clonotype was counted between two and nine times. The rearrangement uses TRBV25-1 and TRBJ2-2; no definite D call. Trimming removed 3 bases at V and 1 base at J, with 6 bases between. The length of the CDR3 is 14 residues. The V gene's germline CDR1 is MGHDK and CDR2 SYGVNS. CDR3 DNA sequence: TGTGCCAGCAGTGAGTCCCGGAACACCGGGGAGCTGTTTTTT. Protein sequence: CASSESRNTGELFF.

The gene calls are TRBV28 and TRBJ1-5, with D maybe TRBD1 (6 bases). Germline V gene data show CDR1 as MDHEN and CDR2 as SYDVKM. Trimming pared 9 bases from V and 0 bases from J, leaving 15 bases between. The CDR3 loop spans 15 amino acids. The CDR3 here is CASGGRAYSNQPQHF. DNA for the CDR3: TGTGCCAGTGGGGGGCGTGCTTATAGCAATCAGCCCCAGCATTTT.

A note on this clonotype: The germline gene is not matched at one end of the junction; a read error may be the cause. The chain recombines TRBV6-1 with TRBJ2-7; 7 positions match TRBD1. The length of the CDR3 is 15 residues. From germline, CDR1 is MNHNS and CDR2 SASEGT. CDR3 residues: CASREDRVRSYEQYF. For the CDR3, the DNA is TGTGCCAGCAGAGAAGACAGGGTCAGATCCTACGAGCAGTACTTC.

This clonotype was seen at least ten times. The rearrangement joins TRBV6-1 to TRBJ1-1; D gene ambiguous. CDR3 length: 15 residues. CDR1 and CDR2 (germline): MNHNS, SASEGT. Trimming shortened V by 3 bases and J by 1 base, and 12 bases separated the two germline ends. As DNA, the CDR3 is TGTGCCAGCAGTGAGAGATTCCTTGGGAACACTGAAGCTTTCTTT. Translating it yields CASSERFLGNTEAFF.

V is TRBV7-2 and J is TRBJ2-3; no reliable D call. The germline gives CDR1 SGHTA, CDR2 FQGNSA. Trimming left V 3 bases short and J 1 base short, with 5 bases between. The CDR3 is 13 residues long. Here the CDR3 reads CASSFKGTDTQYF. The CDR3 DNA reads TGTGCCAGCAGCTTTAAAGGCACAGATACGCAGTATTTT.

The chain combines TRBV9 with TRBJ2-7; the match to TRBD2 covers 13 bases. The CDR3 is 15 amino acids. CDR1 and CDR2 from the germline V gene are SGDLS and YYNGEE. Trimming took 3 bases from V and 3 from J; bases not matched to a gene: 3. CDR3 in amino acids: CASSARLAGGYEQYF. CDR3 coding DNA: TGTGCCAGCAGCGCAAGACTAGCGGGAGGCTACGAGCAGTACTTC.

This clonotype was detected ten times or more. The rearrangement links TRBV24-1 to TRBJ1-2; 11 nucleotides align to TRBD1. CDR3 length: 16 residues. Germline CDR1 reads KGHDR; CDR2 reads SFDVKD. With 3 bases clipped from V and 8 bases from J, the junction kept 10 bases outside the gene matches. The chain's CDR3 is CATSDRDGQGARGYTF. In DNA form, the CDR3 reads TGTGCCACCAGTGATCGTGACGGACAGGGGGCGCGAGGCTACACCTTC.

This clonotype was seen ten or more times. The chain uses TRBV5-1 and TRBJ2-2, with 16 nucleotides matching TRBD2. The CDR3 loop spans 19 amino acids. With 1 base clipped from V and 4 bases from J, the junction kept 7 bases outside the gene matches. Germline V gene lookup returns CDR1 SGHRS and CDR2 YFSETQ. CDR3 DNA: TGCGCCAGCAGCTTGACCGGGGGACTAGCGGGAGGGAGCACCGGGGAGCTGTTTTTT. Its translation: CASSLTGGLAGGSTGELFF.

This clonotype was recorded a few times. This chain connects TRBV29-1 to TRBJ2-5, with 11 nucleotides matching TRBD1. The germline V gene has CDR1 SQVTM and CDR2 ANQGSEA. J gave up 7 bases and V 6 bases, and 7 bases lay outside the gene matches. The CDR3 is made up of 13 amino acids. CDR3 DNA: TGCAGCGTAGCCGGACAGGGGGCTGGGACCCAGTACTTC. Protein product: CSVAGQGAGTQYF.

This clonotype was observed at least ten times. The chain has TRBV20-1 and TRBJ2-3; 8 bases match TRBD2. V lost 3 bases and J lost 5; bases outside the gene matches: 13. From germline, CDR1 is DFQATT and CDR2 SNEGSKA (reference sequence). CDR3 length: 16 residues. CDR3 bases: TGCAGTGCTAGGGATTTAGCGGGATTGGTCGGAGATACGCAGTATTTT. Translated: CSARDLAGLVGDTQYF.

Ten or more counts support this clonotype. This sequence joins TRBV28 and TRBJ1-1; 9 nucleotides agree with TRBD1. The CDR3 spans 14 residues. CDR1 is MDHEN and CDR2 is SYDVKM in the germline V gene. The J segment lost 6 bases and the V segment lost 6 bases, leaving 8 bases of the junction unmatched. The DNA of the CDR3 is TGTGCCAGCAGCCCCAGACGGACAGGGGCTGAAGCTTTCTTT. The encoded protein is CASSPRRTGAEAFF.

This clonotype was seen once. V gene TRBV4-1 combines with J gene TRBJ2-2; no definite D call. Germline assignment: CDR1 MGHRA and CDR2 YSYEKL. The V end was cut by 4 bases, the J end by 5 bases, with 8 bases between. The CDR3 runs to 13 residues. The CDR3, as DNA: TGCGCCAGCAGCCCTCGAAAAACCGGGGAGCTGTTTTTT. Its translation is CASSPRKTGELFF.

The table lists this clonotype with many counts. This chain links TRBV11-2 with TRBJ2-7; D is ambiguous. Germline V gene sequence: CDR1 SGHAT, CDR2 FQNNGV. V was trimmed by 1 base and J by 3 bases, leaving 7 bases between them. The CDR3 is 13 amino acids. CDR3 sequence (DNA): TGTGCCAGCAGCTTAGTAGGGTACTACGAGCAGTACTTC. It translates to CASSLVGYYEQYF.

This clonotype was observed a few times. The DNA for the CDR3 is TGTGCCAGCAGTAGTCCGGGCGCGAGGGGCTACGAGCAGTACTTC. This codes for CASSSPGARGYEQYF. The genes are TRBV6-1 and TRBJ2-7; tentatively, D is TRBD1 or TRBD2 (5 bases each). From germline, CDR1 is MNHNS and CDR2 SASEGT. The V and J ends lost 5 bases and 3 bases respectively, with 17 bases between them. The CDR3 contains 15 residues.

This clonotype occurred many times. The V and J genes are TRBV9 and TRBJ2-5; 10 nucleotides agree with TRBD2. The CDR3 has 18 residues. The germline V gene encodes CDR1 SGDLS and CDR2 YYNGEE. J lost 2 bases, V lost 0 bases, and 10 bases had no gene match. DNA of the CDR3: TGTGCCAGCAGCGTAGTAGGGCTAGCGGGAGCACAACAAGAGACCCAGTACTTC. This translates into CASSVVGLAGAQQETQYF.

Many counts were recorded for this clonotype. V is TRBV13 and J is TRBJ2-7; TRBD1 agrees at 12 bases. Trimming cost V 4 bases and J 2 bases; bases outside gene matches: 3. The germline V gene has CDR1 PRHDT and CDR2 FYEKMQ (reference sequence). CDR3 size: 15 residues. In nucleotides, the CDR3 is TGTGCCAGCAGCTCCGGGACAGGGGGCGCCTACGAGCAGTACTTC. Amino acids: CASSSGTGGAYEQYF.